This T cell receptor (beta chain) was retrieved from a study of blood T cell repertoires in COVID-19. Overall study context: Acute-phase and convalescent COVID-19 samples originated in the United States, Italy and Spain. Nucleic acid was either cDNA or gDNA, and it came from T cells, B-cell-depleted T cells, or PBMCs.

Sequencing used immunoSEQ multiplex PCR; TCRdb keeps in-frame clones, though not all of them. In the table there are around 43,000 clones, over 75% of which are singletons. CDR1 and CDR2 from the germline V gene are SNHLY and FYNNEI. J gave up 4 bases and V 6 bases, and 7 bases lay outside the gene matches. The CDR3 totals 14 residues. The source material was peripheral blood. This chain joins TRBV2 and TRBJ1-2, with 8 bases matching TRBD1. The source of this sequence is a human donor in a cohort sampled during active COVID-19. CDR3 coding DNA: TGTGCCAGCAGGCCGGACAGGGACGGCTATGGCTACACCTTC. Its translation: CASRPDRDGYGYTF.